Given below is one TCR beta chain in context. TCRdb's table, derived via immunoSEQ multiplex PCR, lists solely in-frame clones and lacks some. The table lists around 15,000 clones, about four fifths of them singletons. This sample is part of a study of OX40 agonist ivuxolimab in advanced cancers. Study at large: The group had a mean age of approximately 60 years, ranged from about 20 to 79, and was around 82% male. Three partial responders included one hepatocellular carcinoma patient and two cutaneous melanoma patients.

The TCR sequence derives from an adult with an advanced solid tumor such as melanoma, head and neck, liver or kidney cancer. The starting material was CD4+ or CD8+ T cells sorted from blood, obtained in a trial of the OX40 agonist ivuxolimab.

The CDR3 nucleotides read TGTGCCAGCAGTCTGGGGGGTTACAATCAGCCCCAGCATTTT. This codes for CASSLGGYNQPQHF. The chain recombines TRBV6-5 with TRBJ1-5; D possibly corresponds to TRBD1 (5 bases). CDR1 MNHEY and CDR2 SVGAGI come from the germline V gene. V lost 5 bases, J lost 3 bases, and 11 bases lay in between. The CDR3 loop spans 14 amino acids.